This TCR beta chain was captured by sequencing in a study of blood T cells in healthy people across ages. Primed by a sample-barcoded 5' primer and a J-beta primer mix, a second PCR proceeded for about 6 to 12 cycles. From the 5' RACE reads, TCRdb called clonotypes with MiXCR, one entry per CDR3 protein. The data contain approximately 900,000 distinct CDR3 sequences, 25% to 35% of them singletons. The CDR3 runs to 19 residues. From germline, CDR1 is SEHNR and CDR2 FQNEAQ (reference sequence). Trimming removed 1 base at V and 0 bases at J, with 19 bases between. This sample also belongs to another study, concerning T cells of mothers and their children. According to that study: The analysis detected no persistent microchimeric T cell clones.

Sequencing used blood. This sequence joins TRBV7-9 and TRBJ2-1; D tentatively reads TRBD1 or TRBD2 (5 bases each). The clonotype comes from a woman between 35 and 50 years old in good health. In nucleotides, the CDR3 is TGTGCCAGCAGCTTAGGTCCGGGACGCAGCCAGTTCTCCTACAATGAGCAGTTCTTC. Translated, it gives CASSLGPGRSQFSYNEQFF.